These 19 T cell receptor beta chains were all obtained from the same sample, sequenced in a study of identical twins. TCRdb ran MiXCR on the 5' RACE reads and lists one entry per CDR3 protein. The sample shows approximately 500,000 distinct CDR3 sequences, around 24% of them seen only once. The data were also submitted as part of a second study, on T cells expressing NK-cell markers.

The material sequenced was CD4+ T cells sorted from blood. The origin of the receptors is a woman under 30 in good health.

This clonotype has a handful of counts. The J gene is TRBJ2-3, the V gene TRBV5-1; D call uncertain. CDR3 length equals 15 residues. Looked up from germline, CDR1 is SGHRS and CDR2 is YFSETQ. V was trimmed by 1 base and J by 7 bases, leaving 16 bases between them. CDR3 DNA sequence: TGCGCCAGCAGCTTGTCCGTCCACTCGAAGCATACGCAGTATTTT. Protein sequence: CASSLSVHSKHTQYF.

This chain connects TRBV5-1 to TRBJ2-4; the D gene is possibly TRBD1 (7 bases). CDR1 and CDR2 from the germline V gene are SGHRS and YFSETQ. V lost 0 bases and J 0 bases, leaving 19 bases between the germline ends. This CDR3 spans 19 amino acids. CDR3 in amino acids: CASSLGPSQGGLAKNIQYF. DNA for the CDR3: TGCGCCAGCAGCTTGGGTCCGTCCCAGGGGGGTCTAGCCAAAAACATTCAGTACTTC. Drawing the rest from reference TRBV5-1 and TRBJ2-4, the complete variable domain is KAGVTQTPRYLIKTRGQQVTLSCSPISGHRSVSWYQQTPGQGLQFLFEYFSETQRNKGNFPGRFSGRQFSNSRSEMNVSTLELGDSALYLCASSLGPSQGGLAKNIQYFGAGTRLSVL.

This chain links TRBV20-1 with TRBJ1-1; D not certain. Trimming shortened V by 0 bases and J by 4 bases, and 12 bases separated the two germline ends. The CDR3 contains 14 residues. Germline CDR1 DFQATT, CDR2 SNEGSKA (reference sequence). Written as DNA, the CDR3 is TGCAGTGCTAGAGATCGAACCCGGACCACTGAAGCTTTCTTT. As protein: CSARDRTRTTEAFF.

Only a few counts were recorded for this clonotype. The rearrangement links TRBV6-1 to TRBJ1-5, with D hard to call. Trimming took 8 bases from V and 7 from J, leaving 15 bases between them. The CDR3 extends over 13 amino acids. Germline V lookup: CDR1 MNHNS, CDR2 SASEGT. The DNA for the CDR3 is TGTGCCAGCGGAGCGTCCGGGTTGCAGCCCCAGCATTTT. As protein: CASGASGLQPQHF.

The sample holds a few counts of this clonotype. One end of the junction does not line up with germline, which may come from a read error. The chain links TRBV7-6 to TRBJ2-7; weak D call: TRBD2 (6 bases). From germline, CDR1 is SGHVS and CDR2 FNYEAQ. CDR3 size: 13 residues. The CDR3: CASGFSGPYEQYF. The CDR3 DNA reads as TGTGCCAGCGGCTTTAGCGGCCCCTACGAGCAGTACTTC.

This chain links TRBV6-1 with TRBJ2-7, with D possibly matching TRBD1 (5 bases). The CDR3 is 14 residues long. V lost 6 bases, J lost 5 bases, and 17 bases lay in between. CDR1 is MNHNS, CDR2 SASEGT, per germline. This chain's CDR3 is CASSPAQGNNEQYF. The DNA of the CDR3 is TGTGCCAGCAGCCCGGCCCAGGGTAATAACGAGCAGTACTTC.

This clonotype was detected ten times or more. The chain links TRBV29-1 to TRBJ2-7; D not certain. The CDR3 extends over 13 amino acids. The V end was cut by 6 bases, the J end by 0 bases, with 12 bases between. Germline V lookup: CDR1 SQVTM, CDR2 ANQGSEA. The CDR3 region has the DNA TGCAGCGTGGTGCCTTTCAGCTCCTACGAGCAGTACTTC. It is translated as CSVVPFSSYEQYF.

The V call is TRBV15, the J call TRBJ2-3; D remains unclear. V was clipped by 0 bases and J by 8 bases, with 12 bases between them. CDR3 length: 14 residues. CDR1 is LNHNV and CDR2 is YYDKDF in the germline V gene (reference sequence). The CDR3 region has the DNA TGTGCCACCAGCAGAGACTACCTTGGACGTACGCAGTATTTT. Translated, it gives CATSRDYLGRTQYF.

The V and J genes are TRBV5-1 and TRBJ2-7, with unresolved D. Trimming pared 0 bases from V and 0 bases from J, leaving 7 bases between. Germline CDR1 reads SGHRS; CDR2 reads YFSETQ. The CDR3 totals 14 residues. DNA for the CDR3: TGCGCCAGCAGCTTGGAGGTGGCCTCCTACGAGCAGTACTTC. Its protein product is CASSLEVASYEQYF.

This clonotype has only a few counts. The gene calls are TRBV7-6 and TRBJ2-7; a weak D match, TRBD2 (6 bases). Trimming removed 4 bases from V and 2 bases from J, with 21 bases in between. CDR3 length equals 17 residues. The V gene's germline CDR1 is SGHVS and CDR2 FNYEAQ. CDR3 region: CASSSQGRGTGAYEQYF. DNA for the CDR3: TGTGCCAGCAGCTCCCAAGGTCGGGGGACGGGTGCCTACGAGCAGTACTTC.

The V gene is TRBV15, the J gene TRBJ2-2, with no clear D. Per germline, CDR1 LNHNV and CDR2 YYDKDF (reference sequence). The CDR3 contains 12 residues. V was shortened by 5 bases and J by 9 bases, with 10 bases between the two germline ends. The CDR3 region has the DNA TGTGCCACCAGCGGAACAAGAAGGGAGCTGTTTTTT. This translates into CATSGTRRELFF.

The rearrangement joins TRBV20-1 to TRBJ1-1, with 7 positions matching TRBD1. With 3 bases clipped from V and 4 bases from J, the junction kept 2 bases outside the gene matches. This CDR3 region has 12 residues. CDR1 is DFQATT and CDR2 is SNEGSKA in the germline V gene (reference sequence). The CDR3 region is CSASSGGTEAFF. In nucleotides, the CDR3 is TGCAGTGCTAGCTCAGGGGGCACTGAAGCTTTCTTT.

The rearrangement joins TRBV10-3 to TRBJ2-4, with 7 bases identical to TRBD1. V was clipped by 6 bases and J by 5 bases; unmatched bases: 7. CDR3 length: 14 amino acids. The germline gives CDR1 ENHRY, CDR2 SYGVKD. The CDR3 reads CAIRSDRDQNIQYF. CDR3 bases: TGTGCCATCAGGTCCGACAGGGACCAAAACATTCAGTACTTC.

The genes are TRBV11-2 and TRBJ2-7; 9 nucleotides agree with TRBD2. Germline lookup yields CDR1 SGHAT and CDR2 FQNNGV. With 5 bases clipped from V and 6 bases from J, the junction kept 17 bases outside the gene matches. This CDR3 has 17 amino acids. The CDR3 nucleotides are TGTGCCAGCAGCCCGCGGGTCGGTAGCGGGAGCCTAGGCGAGCAGTACTTC. It codes for CASSPRVGSGSLGEQYF. The variable domain in full, completed from reference TRBV11-2 and TRBJ2-7, reads EAGVAQSPRYKIIEKRQSVAFWCNPISGHATLYWYQQILGQGPKLLIQFQNNGVVDDSQLPKDRFSAERLKGVDSTLKIQPAKLEDSAVYLCASSPRVGSGSLGEQYFGPGTRLTVT.

The gene calls are TRBV7-3 and TRBJ2-5; D is perhaps TRBD2 (5 bases). Trimming removed 2 bases at V and 5 bases at J, with 9 bases between. The germline CDR1 and CDR2 sequences are SGHTA and FQGTGA. This CDR3 contains 13 residues. The CDR3 is CASSLFPGETQYF. CDR3 nucleotide sequence: TGTGCCAGCAGCTTATTTCCGGGGGAGACCCAGTACTTC.

This clonotype has just a few counts. V and J are TRBV7-2 and TRBJ2-4; weak D call: TRBD1 (5 bases). The V end lost 5 bases, the J end lost 1 base, and 9 bases lay between the germline ends. The CDR3 contains 14 residues. Germline V lookup: CDR1 SGHTA, CDR2 FQGNSA. CDR3 sequence reads: CASSRRDAKNIQYF. The CDR3 region has the DNA TGTGCCAGCAGCCGCAGGGATGCCAAAAACATTCAGTACTTC.

V usage is TRBV20-1 and J usage is TRBJ1-5; D is unclear. CDR1 and CDR2 from the germline V gene are DFQATT and SNEGSKA (reference sequence). Trimming left V 3 bases short and J 2 bases short, with 8 bases between. CDR3 length: 13 amino acids. CDR3 protein: CSARPGGNQPQHF. Here the CDR3 DNA reads TGCAGTGCTAGGCCGGGTGGCAATCAGCCCCAGCATTTT.

The chain links TRBV9 to TRBJ2-1; weak D call: TRBD1 (5 bases). Germline CDR1 SGDLS, CDR2 YYNGEE. This CDR3 spans 15 amino acids. With 3 bases removed from V and 4 bases from J, the gap between germline ends came to 14 bases. The CDR3 region is CASSAQTATYNEQFF. The CDR3, as DNA: TGTGCCAGCAGCGCCCAGACAGCCACTTACAATGAGCAGTTCTTC.

V and J are TRBV5-1 and TRBJ2-2; TRBD2 aligns across 7 bases. Germline V gives CDR1 SGHRS, CDR2 YFSETQ. CDR3 length equals 15 residues. V dropped 0 bases and J dropped 5; count of bases not matched to a gene: 4. The CDR3 loop is CASSLAPAGTGELFF. The CDR3 bases are TGCGCCAGCAGCTTGGCCCCAGCGGGGACCGGGGAGCTGTTTTTT.